This T cell receptor beta chain was found in a study of blood T cell repertoires in COVID-19. Looking at the study overall: The United States, Italy and Spain provided the acute and convalescent COVID-19 samples.

Method: immunoSEQ multiplex PCR; TCRdb's copy keeps in-frame clones and lacks some. The sample contains approximately 210,000 clones, around 84% of which appear only once. The V gene end was trimmed by 7 bases and the J gene end by 0 bases; junction bases not matched to a gene: 9. CDR1 is SQVTM, CDR2 ANQGSEA, per germline. This CDR3 region has 15 residues. This chain joins TRBV29-1 and TRBJ2-1; 7 nucleotides align to TRBD2. Sequencing input: peripheral blood. The TCR sequence derives from a woman aged 80 or over with COVID-19, enrolled during active disease. Here the CDR3 DNA reads TGCAGCGCCTGGGGGGGTTCTAGCTCCTACAATGAGCAGTTCTTC. This codes for CSAWGGSSSYNEQFF.